Listed below are T cell receptor beta chains from one sample, sequenced in a study of blood T cell repertoires in COVID-19. Profiled with immunoSEQ multiplex PCR; TCRdb holds only in-frame clones, not every one. The repertoire consists of just over 300,000 clones, with about 85% occurring once and the leading ten covering around 2.1%. The sample taken for sequencing was peripheral blood. The receptor set was obtained from a man between 18 and 29 years old with active or convalescent COVID-19. CDR3s leave out the opening cysteine and the closing phenylalanine or tryptophan.

v_gene	j_gene	CDR3aa
TRBV3-1/TRBV3-2	TRBJ2-3	ASSLRTGTGGTDTQY
TRBV6-5	TRBJ2-7	ASSYAGTGVYEQY
TRBV24-1	TRBJ1-2	ATSDSLTGYGYT
TRBV19	TRBJ2-5	ASSISGETQY
TRBV11-2	TRBJ1-4	ASRPGTGQQKLF
TRBV2	TRBJ2-1	AGGGGYNEQF
TRBV9	TRBJ1-1	ASSSRTGTEAF
TRBV28	TRBJ2-7	ASRRLGQGASYEQY
TRBV3-1/TRBV3-2	TRBJ2-1	ASSQPGLAGVPYNEQF
TRBV9	TRBJ2-1	ASSVETGSYNEQF
TRBV29-1	TRBJ2-1	SVERPYNEQF
TRBV18	TRBJ2-7	ASSRQGGSYEQY
TRBV28	TRBJ2-3	ASSLGRSSTDTQY
TRBV11-2	TRBJ2-2	ASSSGLAGFGELF
TRBV19	TRBJ1-1	ASRRTGALTEAF
TRBV27	TRBJ2-7	ASRRTGFTYEQY
TRBV28	TRBJ1-2	ASSPNGYGYT
TRBV28	TRBJ2-3	ASTDRQGVDTQY
TRBV7-6	TRBJ2-5	ASSLGGTSRGQETRY
TRBV4-1	TRBJ2-7	ASSRGTVNFYEQY
TRBV19	TRBJ2-7	ASSPRDYKEYEQY
TRBV5-8	TRBJ2-7	ASSPPDKIYEQY
TRBV10-3	TRBJ1-1	AIRDPGVTSAEAF
TRBV18	TRBJ1-1	ASSLGQNTEAF
TRBV4-3	TRBJ1-3	ASSQGEYRGNTIY
TRBV19	TRBJ2-1	ASNPTRVGEQF
TRBV5-6	TRBJ2-3	ASSLDPTLTDTQY
TRBV15	TRBJ2-2	ATSNLLAGVGTGELF
TRBV7-8	TRBJ2-7	ASSTGTSGGYEQY
TRBV28	TRBJ1-1	AIRDRNTEAF
TRBV6-5	TRBJ1-5	ASSHRDWNQPQH
TRBV4-1	TRBJ1-3	ASSQDPRGLGNTIY
TRBV3-1/TRBV3-2	TRBJ2-2	ASSQVLSTGELF
TRBV7-9	TRBJ1-1	ASSLEGRGEAF
TRBV28	TRBJ1-5	ASRGTGGDSNQPQH
TRBV27	TRBJ2-7	ASSLRGSISYEQY
TRBV27	TRBJ2-7	ASSLTAPLASYEQY
TRBV7-9	TRBJ1-1	ASRKTQEGNTEAF
TRBV7-2	TRBJ1-6	ASSFSTGGYRHSPLH
TRBV7-9	TRBJ2-1	ASRDQSGHNEQF
TRBV6-2/TRBV6-3	TRBJ2-6	ASSFRGGTGANVLT
TRBV7-8	TRBJ2-7	ASSLRAAVYEQY
TRBV20-1	TRBJ1-1	SAIDRGLNTEAF
TRBV5-1	TRBJ1-1	ASSLQGGGIMNTEAF
TRBV9	TRBJ2-5	ASSKIAGGTQETQY
TRBV28	TRBJ1-2	ASSLGGLNLYGYT
TRBV6-5	TRBJ1-2	ASSYGGGGIGGYT
TRBV5-1	TRBJ1-1	ASSLDRGRTEAF
TRBV24-1	TRBJ1-5	ATSELAGQPQH
TRBV4-1	TRBJ2-1	ASRSSLSQYNEQF
TRBV9	TRBJ2-5	ASSDGTLIQETQY
TRBV19	TRBJ2-1	ASSRTGSPYNEQF
TRBV5-1	TRBJ1-3	ASSWDRGNTIY